These 25 T cell receptor beta chains came from one sample sequenced in a study of CD8 T cells in ankylosing spondylitis. TCRdb re-analysed the 5' RACE reads in MiXCR, keeping a single row per CDR3 protein. Counted here are hundreds of thousands of distinct CDR3 sequences, around 19% occurring once; the ten biggest clones make up around 8%. The sequenced sample consisted of blood, either unsorted or a sorted T cell fraction (not recorded which). These receptors originate from a male donor with ankylosing spondylitis or in good health (not recorded which).

This clonotype was picked up many times. The V and J genes are TRBV6-5 and TRBJ1-2, with D perhaps matching TRBD1 (5 bases). V lost 8 bases, J lost 4 bases, and 11 bases lay in between. The CDR3 has 12 residues. The germline gives CDR1 MNHEY, CDR2 SVGAGI. As DNA, the CDR3 is TGTGCCAGCGGCCGGGGGTTCTATGGCTACACCTTC. Amino acids: CASGRGFYGYTF.

This clonotype was seen a few times. This chain connects TRBV20-1 to TRBJ2-2; no reliable D call. The V end was cut by 4 bases, the J end by 0 bases, with 9 bases between. The CDR3 length is 14 residues. In germline, CDR1 is DFQATT, CDR2 SNEGSKA (reference sequence). As DNA, the CDR3 is TGCAGTGCTACGCGCCCCTCGAACACCGGGGAGCTGTTTTTT. Encoded protein: CSATRPSNTGELFF.

The V and J genes are TRBV29-1 and TRBJ2-5; 7 positions agree with TRBD1. With 4 bases clipped from V and 2 bases from J, the junction kept 1 base outside the gene matches. Germline V CDR1 and CDR2: SQVTM, ANQGSEA. This CDR3 spans 12 amino acids. CDR3: CSVGRGQETQYF. CDR3 DNA: TGCAGCGTTGGCAGGGGGCAAGAGACCCAGTACTTC.

The chain carries TRBV12-3 or TRBV12-4 and TRBJ1-5, with a tentative D call TRBD1 (6 bases). The CDR3 is made up of 15 amino acids. Trimming stripped 5 bases from V and 7 bases from J, with 18 bases between. The CDR3 DNA sequence: TGTGCCAGCAGTGCCTTAAGTCAGGGGAACCAGCCCCAGCATTTT. Amino acid sequence: CASSALSQGNQPQHF.

This clonotype showed up just once. This rearrangement joins TRBV29-1 to TRBJ2-5; D is possibly TRBD1 (6 bases). CDR1 and CDR2 from the germline V gene are SQVTM and ANQGSEA. This CDR3 is 14 amino acids long. The ends were cut back, 7 bases at V and 1 base at J, with 16 bases in the middle. The CDR3 region has the DNA TGCAGCGCGACGACAGGTCCTAGCCAAGAGACCCAGTACTTC. Protein sequence: CSATTGPSQETQYF.

The rearrangement links TRBV5-1 to TRBJ2-3; tentative D call: TRBD1 (7 bases). V was pared by 6 bases and J by 6 bases, with 17 bases between. CDR1 and CDR2 from the germline V gene are SGHRS and YFSETQ. CDR3 size: 14 residues. CDR3 protein: CASTRGAGGDTQYF. Written as DNA, the CDR3 is TGCGCCAGCACCAGGGGGGCAGGAGGGGATACGCAGTATTTT.

This chain uses TRBV12-3 or TRBV12-4 with TRBJ2-1; 8 positions match TRBD2. The CDR3 sequence is 16 residues long. V lost 5 bases to trimming and J lost 5 bases; unmatched junction nucleotides: 11. Written as DNA, the CDR3 is TGTGCCAGCAGTCGATCTGGTGTTAGCGGGGACAATGAGCAGTTCTTC. This translates into CASSRSGVSGDNEQFF.

This clonotype was seen many times. CDR3 in DNA: TGTGCCAGCAGTTTAGTAGCTAAGCAGCCGTATTTT. Translating gives CASSLVAKQPYF. This chain joins TRBV12-3 or TRBV12-4 and TRBJ2-3; D not resolved. V shed 1 base and J shed 14 bases, with 13 bases lying between them. The CDR3 runs 12 residues.

This clonotype was seen just once. The rearrangement uses TRBV9 and TRBJ2-1, with TRBD2 matching 10 bases. CDR3 length: 13 residues. Per germline, CDR1 SGDLS and CDR2 YYNGEE. V shed 3 bases and J 15 bases; nucleotides not matched to a gene: 9. CDR3 region: CASSAQREGLRFF. CDR3 bases: TGTGCCAGCAGCGCTCAGCGGGAGGGGCTTCGGTTCTTC.

This clonotype turned up a few times. This chain links TRBV14 with TRBJ2-1; the D gene is possibly TRBD2 (6 bases). The CDR3 loop spans 16 amino acids. V was pared by 0 bases and J by 7 bases, with 16 bases between. Germline CDR1 reads SGHDN; CDR2 reads FVKESK. DNA of the CDR3: TGTGCCAGCAGCCAAGAACGCGGGGCCTCCTTGAATGAGCAGTTCTTC. Its translation: CASSQERGASLNEQFF.

This clonotype has only a few counts. The genes are TRBV5-1 and TRBJ2-2, with 9 bases fitting TRBD1. V was pared by 2 bases and J by 2 bases, with 4 bases of the junction left unmatched. Germline CDR1 and CDR2: SGHRS and YFSETQ. The CDR3 loop spans 16 amino acids. CDR3 region: CASSLMGQGNTGELFF. The DNA of the CDR3 is TGCGCCAGCAGCTTAATGGGACAGGGCAACACCGGGGAGCTGTTTTTT.

There are a few counts of this clonotype. The rearrangement joins TRBV5-1 to TRBJ2-7, with no clear D. The CDR3 sequence is 15 residues long. Germline V CDR1 and CDR2: SGHRS, YFSETQ. Trimming cost V 0 bases and J 4 bases, with 14 bases left between them. CDR3 nucleotide sequence: TGCGCCAGCAGCTTGGCCCGGAGTGCTACTTACGAGCAGTACGTC. Amino acid sequence: CASSLARSATYEQYV.

The chain recombines TRBV6-1 with TRBJ1-4; TRBD1 matches 10 bases. V lost 5 bases, J lost 7 bases, and 4 bases stayed unmatched. This CDR3 region has 14 residues. Germline V lookup: CDR1 MNHNS, CDR2 SASEGT. In nucleotides, the CDR3 is TGTGCCAGCAGTCGGGACAGGGGTGGTGAAAAACTGTTTTTT. It encodes CASSRDRGGEKLFF.

The chain recombines TRBV5-4 with TRBJ1-4; perhaps TRBD1 as D (6 bases). This CDR3 spans 15 amino acids. Germline CDR1 and CDR2: SGHNT and YYREEE (reference sequence). The V end lost 1 base, the J end lost 7 bases, and 14 bases lay between the germline ends. CDR3 in DNA: TGTGCCAGCAGCTTGTCGGGGGGCATTGGTGAAAAACTGTTTTTT. This translates into CASSLSGGIGEKLFF.

This sequence joins TRBV20-1 and TRBJ1-2, with D tentatively TRBD1 (5 bases). The CDR3 is 13 amino acids. V lost 0 bases and J lost 6, with 11 bases in between. Germline lookup yields CDR1 DFQATT and CDR2 SNEGSKA (reference sequence). The CDR3 sequence is CSARESGQDGYTF. The CDR3 nucleotides read TGCAGTGCTAGAGAATCAGGGCAAGATGGCTACACCTTC.

This clonotype has just a few counts. This chain joins TRBV5-1 and TRBJ1-2; no clear D. CDR3 length equals 14 residues. V lost 2 bases and J lost 3, with 11 bases in between. Germline V gene sequence: CDR1 SGHRS, CDR2 YFSETQ. The CDR3 DNA follows: TGCGCCAGCAGCTTACTAGAGGAGGACTATGGCTACACCTTC. Encoded protein: CASSLLEEDYGYTF.

The J gene is TRBJ1-6, the V gene TRBV6-1; 7 bases map to TRBD1. V was clipped by 4 bases and J by 0 bases; unmatched bases: 3. The CDR3 has 16 amino acids. The V gene's germline CDR1 is MNHNS and CDR2 SASEGT. CDR3 sequence: CASSVDRSSYNSPLHF. CDR3 DNA: TGTGCCAGCAGTGTGGACAGGAGCTCCTATAATTCACCCCTCCACTTT.

There are many counts of this clonotype. The chain joins TRBV12-3 or TRBV12-4 to TRBJ1-3; no firm D call. The germline V and J ends were trimmed by 7 bases and 7 bases, with 11 bases remaining between them. This CDR3 contains 12 residues. CDR3: CASTLSGNTIYF. CDR3 nucleotide sequence: TGTGCCAGCACCCTCTCAGGCAACACCATATATTTT.

This clonotype has a count of ten or more. The chain uses TRBV29-1 and TRBJ2-2; the match to TRBD1 covers 8 bases. V was clipped by 7 bases and J by 1 base; unmatched bases: 2. Germline CDR1 reads SQVTM; CDR2 reads ANQGSEA. The CDR3 has 13 amino acids. The CDR3 loop is CSAGTGNTGELFF. The CDR3, as DNA: TGCAGCGCCGGGACAGGGAACACCGGGGAGCTGTTTTTT.

V is TRBV10-3 and J is TRBJ1-4, with D maybe TRBD1 (5 bases). Trimming stripped 6 bases from V and 2 bases from J, with 10 bases between. CDR1 and CDR2 from the germline V gene are ENHRY and SYGVKD. This CDR3 comprises 14 residues. The DNA for the CDR3 is TGTGCCATCAGCAAAGGGGAGACTAATGAAAAACTGTTTTTT. Amino acids: CAISKGETNEKLFF.

The V and J genes are TRBV20-1 and TRBJ2-1, with D perhaps matching TRBD1 or TRBD2 (6 bases each). V lost 0 bases and J 5 bases, leaving 11 bases between the germline ends. This CDR3 is 14 amino acids long. Germline lookup yields CDR1 DFQATT and CDR2 SNEGSKA (reference sequence). The CDR3 sequence: CSARDQGRNNEQFF. For the CDR3, the DNA is TGCAGTGCTAGAGATCAGGGGAGGAACAATGAGCAGTTCTTC.

The chain recombines TRBV27 with TRBJ2-3, with 7 bases that match TRBD2. The CDR3 extends over 15 amino acids. The J segment lost 6 bases and the V segment lost 5 bases, leaving 11 bases of the junction unmatched. Per the germline V gene, CDR1 is MNHEY and CDR2 is SMNVEV (reference sequence). CDR3 in DNA: TGTGCCAGCAGTATCTATAGCGGGCGAGGGGATACGCAGTATTTT. Its translation: CASSIYSGRGDTQYF.

This clonotype was seen more than once but under ten times. The chain recombines TRBV10-3 with TRBJ1-4, with 9 bases identical to TRBD1. The CDR3 consists of 15 residues. CDR1 ENHRY and CDR2 SYGVKD come from the germline V gene. J gave up 11 bases and V 2 bases, and 9 bases lay outside the gene matches. As DNA, the CDR3 is TGTGCCATCAGTGAGGATCCCGGGACAGGGAAGAAACTGTTTTTT. Translated: CAISEDPGTGKKLFF.

This chain links TRBV15 with TRBJ2-2; TRBD2 matches 9 bases. V dropped 0 bases and J dropped 7; count of bases not matched to a gene: 9. The CDR3 totals 17 residues. Looked up from germline, CDR1 is LNHNV and CDR2 is YYDKDF (reference sequence). This CDR3 is CATSREKLAGSGGELFF. The CDR3 coding sequence is TGTGCCACCAGCAGAGAGAAGCTAGCGGGGTCGGGCGGGGAGCTGTTTTTT.

This chain links TRBV25-1 with TRBJ2-7, with 7 bases matching TRBD2. V lost 5 bases and J lost 6; bases outside the gene matches: 7. The CDR3 extends over 13 amino acids. The germline CDR1 and CDR2 sequences are MGHDK and SYGVNS. The CDR3, as DNA: TGTGCCAGCAGTTACGGGAGGAAGGTCGAGCAGTACGTC. Translation gives CASSYGRKVEQYV.